This is a list of T cell receptor beta chains from one sample in a study of shared clonotypes between healthy human individuals. Profiling relied on immunoSEQ multiplex PCR, and the TCRdb table lists in-frame clones only, not all of them. Among some 490,000 clones listed, approximately 78% were seen once. Sequenced: PBMCs. These receptors came from a woman between 40 and 50 years old in good health. Some clones in this sample may be carry-over from other donors' samples. Both conserved end residues are part of each CDR3. D genes are given only for firm matches. Part of the rows lack a size; the others show once, few, many or a class for expanded clones.

V	size	J	D	CDR3	DNA
TRBV6-1	once	TRBJ2-3	TRBD2	CASRERGGTDTQYF	TGTGCCAGCAGAGAGCGGGGGGGCACAGATACGCAGTATTTT
TRBV9	once	TRBJ2-1	TRBD2	CASSVSFWSGRTYNEQFF	TGTGCCAGCAGCGTATCCTTTTGGAGCGGGAGGACCTACAATGAGCAGTTCTTC
TRBV5-4	once	TRBJ2-1	.	CASSLFPVNEQFF	TGTGCCAGCAGCCTATTTCCGGTGAATGAGCAGTTCTTC
TRBV9	.	TRBJ2-7	.	CASSPRDPIGEQYF	TGTGCCAGCAGCCCACGGGACCCCATTGGGGAGCAGTACTTC
TRBV7-9	.	TRBJ2-1	TRBD1	CASSYDRGSNEQFF	TGTGCCAGCAGCTATGACAGGGGGAGCAATGAGCAGTTCTTC
TRBV9	.	TRBJ2-7	.	CASSVAGGRYEQYF	TGTGCCAGCAGCGTAGCTGGGGGTAGGTACGAGCAGTACTTC
TRBV9	few	TRBJ1-5	.	CASSVGDISGQPQHF	TGTGCCAGCAGCGTAGGGGATATCTCGGGGCAGCCCCAGCATTTT
TRBV19	few	TRBJ2-5	TRBD2	CASIQKEAGEGEAQYF	TGTGCCAGTATCCAAAAAGAAGCGGGAGAGGGCGAGGCCCAGTACTTC
TRBV11-1	.	TRBJ1-1	TRBD1	CASSLNRGGTEAFF	TGTGCCAGCAGCTTGAACAGGGGAGGCACTGAAGCTTTCTTT
TRBV11-2	.	TRBJ1-1	.	CASSSDRNTEAFF	TGTGCCAGCAGCTCGGACAGGAACACTGAAGCTTTCTTT
TRBV7-2	.	TRBJ2-1	TRBD2	CASSQRLAGVNEQFF	TGTGCCAGCAGCCAGCGACTAGCGGGAGTCAATGAGCAGTTCTTC
TRBV5-1	.	TRBJ2-1	TRBD2	CASTRDSSGGYNEQFF	TGCGCCAGCACCCGGGACTCGTCGGGGGGTTACAATGAGCAGTTCTTC
TRBV11-2	.	TRBJ2-1	.	CASSLDYRRAEQFF	TGTGCCAGCAGCTTAGATTACAGACGCGCTGAGCAGTTCTTC
TRBV6-1	once	TRBJ2-5	.	CASSEVYGTQYF	TGTGCCAGCAGTGAAGTCTACGGGACCCAGTACTTC
TRBV30	.	TRBJ2-7	.	CACQPGSDWEQYF	TGTGCCTGCCAACCTGGGAGCGACTGGGAGCAGTACTTC
TRBV19	.	TRBJ2-7	TRBD2	CASRQAGLGNNEQYF	TGTGCCAGTAGACAAGCGGGACTAGGAAACAACGAGCAGTACTTC
TRBV5-1	once	TRBJ1-2	.	CASSLESSGSYTF	TGCGCCAGCAGCTTGGAATCTTCTGGTAGCTACACCTTC
TRBV30	.	TRBJ2-3	.	CAGKKGTDTQYF	TGTGCCGGGAAGAAGGGCACAGATACGCAGTATTTT
TRBV18	.	TRBJ1-1	.	CASSPEVGNTEAFF	TGTGCCAGCTCACCAGAGGTCGGGAACACTGAAGCTTTCTTT
TRBV6-1	.	TRBJ2-7	TRBD2	CASSGASGGSYEQYF	TGTGCCAGCAGTGGGGCTAGCGGGGGATCCTACGAGCAGTACTTC
TRBV18	.	TRBJ2-7	.	CASSKLVEGEQYF	TGTGCCAGCTCAAAACTAGTAGAGGGGGAGCAGTACTTC
TRBV7-2	.	TRBJ2-1	TRBD2	CASSLELAGRYNEQFF	TGTGCCAGCAGCTTAGAACTAGCGGGACGCTACAATGAGCAGTTCTTC
TRBV29-1	.	TRBJ1-2	TRBD1	CSVVGETGYSYGYTF	TGCAGCGTTGTCGGTGAGACAGGGTACTCCTATGGCTACACCTTC
TRBV9	once	TRBJ2-2	.	CASSAPADEMNTGELFF	TGTGCCAGCAGCGCCCCCGCTGATGAGATGAACACCGGGGAGCTGTTTTTT
TRBV6-6	.	TRBJ2-7	.	CASSRDPSDYSYEQYF	TGTGCCAGCAGTAGGGACCCTAGCGACTACTCCTACGAGCAGTACTTC
TRBV2	.	TRBJ2-7	.	CASRTRGADYEQYF	TGTGCCAGCAGGACCAGAGGCGCCGATTACGAGCAGTACTTC
TRBV15	.	TRBJ1-1	TRBD1	CATPVDREKPHNMNTEAFF	TGTGCCACCCCCGTGGACAGGGAAAAACCTCATAACATGAACACTGAAGCTTTCTTT
TRBV29-1	.	TRBJ2-1	TRBD1	CSVVEQGYNEQFF	TGCAGCGTTGTGGAACAGGGGTACAATGAGCAGTTCTTC
TRBV5-1	.	TRBJ2-1	TRBD2	CASSPSGSLLNEQFF	TGCGCCAGCAGCCCCAGCGGGAGCCTATTAAATGAGCAGTTCTTC
TRBV27	.	TRBJ1-1	.	CASSFPHRATEAFF	TGTGCCAGCAGTTTTCCTCACAGGGCCACTGAAGCTTTCTTT
TRBV7-9	.	TRBJ2-1	TRBD2	CASSFRLANNEQFF	TGTGCCAGCAGCTTTCGACTAGCGAACAATGAGCAGTTCTTC
TRBV4-3	.	TRBJ2-2	.	CASRRDPGATGELFF	TGCGCCAGCAGGCGGGACCCCGGGGCCACCGGGGAGCTGTTTTTT
TRBV7-9	.	TRBJ2-1	.	CASSPTSGWNEQFF	TGTGCCAGCAGCCCAACGAGCGGGTGGAATGAGCAGTTCTTC
TRBV2	.	TRBJ2-2	TRBD2	CASKTSGPGELFF	TGTGCCAGCAAGACTAGCGGTCCCGGGGAGCTGTTTTTT
TRBV4-1	few	TRBJ2-5	TRBD1	CASSQGRQGGETQYF	TGCGCCAGCAGCCAAGGAAGACAGGGGGGAGAGACCCAGTACTTC
TRBV9	many	TRBJ2-4	.	CASSPGPQEGDIQYF	TGTGCCAGCAGCCCGGGACCCCAAGAGGGGGACATTCAGTACTTC
TRBV28	.	TRBJ1-3	TRBD1	CASSLGQGWGNTIYF	TGTGCCAGCAGTTTAGGACAGGGGTGGGGAAACACCATATATTTT
TRBV6-1	.	TRBJ1-5	.	CASRDRDAGNQPQHF	TGTGCCAGCAGAGACCGGGACGCTGGCAATCAGCCCCAGCATTTT
TRBV28	.	TRBJ1-5	.	CASSLPGDSNQPQHF	TGTGCCAGCAGTTTACCCGGCGATAGCAATCAGCCCCAGCATTTT
TRBV6-6	.	TRBJ2-7	.	CASSPRGRSYEQYF	TGTGCCAGCAGTCCCCGTGGCAGGTCCTACGAGCAGTACTTC
TRBV5-1	once	TRBJ2-7	TRBD2	CASSLAGGPRSYEQYF	TGCGCCAGCAGCTTGGCGGGAGGGCCCCGCTCCTACGAGCAGTACTTC
TRBV16	.	TRBJ2-1	.	CASSPRLLDGHEQFF	TGTGCCAGCAGCCCGCGACTGCTCGACGGACATGAGCAGTTCTTC
TRBV27	.	TRBJ2-1	.	CASSQGRLPNEQFF	TGTGCCAGCAGCCAGGGGCGGCTCCCCAATGAGCAGTTCTTC
TRBV27	many	TRBJ2-1	TRBD2	CASSPASGRNEQFF	TGTGCCAGCAGTCCTGCTAGCGGGCGGAATGAGCAGTTCTTC
TRBV14	.	TRBJ2-2	TRBD2	CASSLGTSGIPTGELFF	TGTGCCAGCAGCCTGGGGACTAGCGGGATTCCCACCGGGGAGCTGTTTTTT
TRBV9	.	TRBJ2-7	.	CASSVTLGPEGEQYF	TGTGCCAGCAGCGTAACTCTGGGGCCCGAGGGGGAGCAGTACTTC
TRBV5-1	.	TRBJ1-4	.	CASSLEGREKLFF	TGCGCCAGCAGCTTGGAGGGTCGTGAAAAACTGTTTTTT
TRBV7-8	.	TRBJ2-3	TRBD2	CASSLVLRTSGSSTDTQYF	TGTGCCAGCAGCTTAGTTCTAAGGACTAGCGGGAGTAGCACAGATACGCAGTATTTT
TRBV7-6	.	TRBJ2-7	.	CASSSSSFEQYF	TGTGCCAGCAGCTCGTCTAGCTTCGAGCAGTACTTC
TRBV7-8	.	TRBJ2-1	TRBD2	CASSLSRSGISPNEQFF	TGTGCCAGCAGCTTAAGTAGAAGCGGGATCTCTCCCAATGAGCAGTTCTTC
TRBV27	.	TRBJ1-2	TRBD1	CASSYSGDRRLGYGYTF	TGTGCCAGCAGTTACTCGGGGGACAGACGCCTAGGGTATGGCTACACCTTC
TRBV6-1	.	TRBJ2-5	TRBD1	CASSEMGQPQETQYF	TGTGCCAGCAGTGAAATGGGACAGCCTCAAGAGACCCAGTACTTC
TRBV4-2	.	TRBJ2-2	.	CASSQTQNTGELFF	TGTGCCAGCAGCCAAACCCAGAACACCGGGGAGCTGTTTTTT
TRBV7-9	.	TRBJ1-2	.	CASSLGEANYGYTF	TGTGCCAGCAGCTTAGGAGAAGCTAACTATGGCTACACCTTC
TRBV30	few	TRBJ1-1	TRBD1	CAWTSSGGNTEAFF	TGTGCCTGGACCAGTTCAGGGGGAAACACTGAAGCTTTCTTT